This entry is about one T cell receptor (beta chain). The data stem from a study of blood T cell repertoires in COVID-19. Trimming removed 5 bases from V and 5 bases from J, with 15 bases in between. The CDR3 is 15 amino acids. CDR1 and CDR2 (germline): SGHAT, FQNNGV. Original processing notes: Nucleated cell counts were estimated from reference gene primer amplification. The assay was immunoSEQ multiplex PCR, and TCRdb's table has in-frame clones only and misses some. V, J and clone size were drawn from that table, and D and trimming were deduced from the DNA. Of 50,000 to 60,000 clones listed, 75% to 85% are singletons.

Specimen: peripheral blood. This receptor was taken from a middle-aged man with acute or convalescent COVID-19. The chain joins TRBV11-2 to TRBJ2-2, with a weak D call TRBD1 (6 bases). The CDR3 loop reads CASSTTLQGTGELFF. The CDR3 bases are TGTGCCAGCAGCACAACCTTACAGGGTACCGGGGAGCTGTTTTTT. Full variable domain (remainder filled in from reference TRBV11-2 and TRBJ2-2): EAGVAQSPRYKIIEKRQSVAFWCNPISGHATLYWYQQILGQGPKLLIQFQNNGVVDDSQLPKDRFSAERLKGVDSTLKIQPAKLEDSAVYLCASSTTLQGTGELFFGEGSRLTVL.